The subject of this entry is one TCR beta chain. Its specificity is unknown. A sample-barcoded 5' primer and a J-beta primer mix were used in a second PCR of roughly 7 to 11 cycles. Unique molecular identifiers of 12 random nucleotides labeled each cDNA. TCRdb used MiXCR to reprocess the 5' RACE reads, holding one entry per CDR3 protein. This table holds 800,000 to 950,000 distinct CDR3 sequences, under 35% found once. The entry originates in a study of blood T cells in healthy people across ages. General study findings and limits: Long-lived and aged donors differed, with more naive CD4+ cells and higher diversity in the long-lived. Investigators viewed diversity estimates from one million T cells as underestimates, the study reported.

This sample was shared with a second study, whose subject was T cells of mothers and their children.

Sequencing was carried out using blood. This clonotype was sampled from a woman aged 40 to 55 in good health.

The CDR3 DNA follows: TGCGCCAGCAGCTTGGACAGGGCCGGGAGTGAAGCTTTCTTT. Its protein is CASSLDRAGSEAFF. This chain joins TRBV5-1 and TRBJ1-1; D might be TRBD1 (6 bases). Germline CDR1 reads SGHRS; CDR2 reads YFSETQ. Trimming pared 0 bases from V and 7 bases from J, leaving 13 bases between. This CDR3 contains 14 residues.